Below, 13 T cell receptor beta chains from the same sample are listed, as sequenced in a study of beta chain features in type 1 diabetes. Since all of the isolated RNA was reverse transcribed, expressed TCRB transcripts were what got sequenced. The method was immunoSEQ multiplex PCR; TCRdb's version includes in-frame clones alone and lacks a portion of them. The sample yields fewer than 150,000 clones, about 7.1% seen once. The sequenced sample consisted of central memory CD4+ T cells from blood. The receptors come from a woman in her thirties in good health.

This clone was counted only a few times. This CDR3 is CATSSAGDRARGGEQYF. The CDR3 nucleotides read TGTGCCACCAGCAGTGCTGGTGACAGGGCCAGAGGTGGCGAGCAGTACTTC. The J gene is TRBJ2-7, the V gene TRBV15; 7 bases map to TRBD1. The J segment lost 6 bases and the V segment lost 3 bases, leaving 17 bases of the junction unmatched. CDR1 is LNHNV and CDR2 is YYDKDF in the germline V gene (reference sequence). The CDR3 length is 17 residues. Based on the CDR3 plus reference TRBV15 and TRBJ2-7, the full variable domain is DAMVIQNPRYQVTQFGKPVTLSCSQTLNHNVMYWYQQKSSQAPKLLFHYYDKDFNNEADTPDNFQSRRPNTSFCFLDIRSPGLGDTAMYLCATSSAGDRARGGEQYFGPGTRLTVT.

In its sample, this clone was seen many times. The genes are TRBV30 and TRBJ2-3; a weak D match, TRBD1 (5 bases). Germline V CDR1 and CDR2: GTSNPN, SVGIG (reference sequence). V lost 5 bases, J lost 6 bases, and 15 bases lay in between. The length of the CDR3 is 13 residues. The CDR3 region is CAWSRVYLDTQYF. For the CDR3, the DNA is TGTGCCTGGTCCAGGGTCTATTTGGATACGCAGTATTTT. Filled out from reference TRBV30 and TRBJ2-3, the complete variable domain reads SQTIHQWPATLVQPVGSPLSLECTVEGTSNPNLYWYRQAAGRGLQLLFYSVGIGQISSEVPQNLSASRPQDRQFILSSKKLLLSDSGFYLCAWSRVYLDTQYFGPGTRLTVL.

This clone turned up a few times. The V and J genes are TRBV4-1 and TRBJ2-1; 13 bases are a match to TRBD2. There are 16 residues in the CDR3. Germline loops: CDR1 MGHRA, CDR2 YSYEKL. The V and J ends lost 4 bases and 8 bases, in that order; junction bases with no gene match: 8. The CDR3 DNA sequence: TGCGCCAGCAGCCCTCGACTAGCGGGAGGTTTATATGAGCAGTTCTTC. Its translation: CASSPRLAGGLYEQFF.

This clone was seen a handful of times. This sequence joins TRBV5-4 and TRBJ2-5, with 11 bases fitting TRBD2. CDR3 length equals 15 residues. V dropped 9 bases and J dropped 4; count of bases not matched to a gene: 11. Germline CDR1 SGHNT, CDR2 YYREEE (reference sequence). The CDR3 protein is CATNSGRALGETQYF. CDR3 coding DNA: TGTGCCACAAATAGCGGGAGGGCCCTCGGAGAGACCCAGTACTTC.

This clone was counted ten times or more. The CDR3 loop is CASSPTGTSGNTIYF. CDR3 bases: TGTGCCAGCAGCCCCACCGGGACTTCTGGAAACACCATATATTTT. The genes are TRBV7-9 and TRBJ1-3; maybe TRBD1 (5 bases). CDR3 length: 15 amino acids. Per the germline V gene, CDR1 is SEHNR and CDR2 is FQNEAQ (reference sequence). Trimming left V 5 bases short and J 1 base short, with 12 bases between.

This clone appeared a few times. This chain joins TRBV4-2 and TRBJ1-1, with D perhaps matching TRBD1 (5 bases). Germline CDR1 and CDR2: LGHNA and YNFKEQ. CDR3 length: 16 residues. Trimming stripped 1 base from V and 1 base from J, with 13 bases between. CDR3 nucleotides: TGTGCCAGCAGCCAAGGAGTCCCAGGGCGGAACACTGAAGCTTTCTTT. Translation: CASSQGVPGRNTEAFF.

CDR3 DNA sequence: TGTGCCAGCAGTGACTCATTAGTTAGCAATCAGCCCCAGCATTTT. It specifies CASSDSLVSNQPQHF. This rearrangement joins TRBV6-1 to TRBJ1-5, with D uncertain. Germline V lookup: CDR1 MNHNS, CDR2 SASEGT. CDR3 length: 15 residues. Trimming left V 3 bases short and J 0 bases short, with 9 bases between.

J is TRBJ2-1 and V is TRBV11-2, with 8 bases lining up with TRBD1. Per the germline V gene, CDR1 is SGHAT and CDR2 is FQNNGV. The CDR3 sequence is 15 residues long. Trimming at V came to 3 bases and at J to 3 bases, leaving 4 bases not matched to a gene. CDR3 region: CASSFRQGSYNEQFF. CDR3 nucleotides: TGTGCCAGCAGCTTTCGACAGGGGAGCTACAATGAGCAGTTCTTC. Together with reference TRBV11-2 and TRBJ2-1, the CDR3 gives the full variable domain: EAGVAQSPRYKIIEKRQSVAFWCNPISGHATLYWYQQILGQGPKLLIQFQNNGVVDDSQLPKDRFSAERLKGVDSTLKIQPAKLEDSAVYLCASSFRQGSYNEQFFGPGTRLTVL.

This clone has only a few counts. The genes are TRBV11-2 and TRBJ2-1; 7 bases align to TRBD1. Germline lookup yields CDR1 SGHAT and CDR2 FQNNGV. The CDR3 is 13 amino acids. The junction had 5 bases not matched to a gene; V was cut back by 0 bases and J by 12 bases. CDR3 DNA: TGTGCCAGCAGCTTAGACCCCGGACAGGTGCAGTTCTTC. Amino acid sequence: CASSLDPGQVQFF.

V and J are TRBV30 and TRBJ2-1; TRBD2 aligns across 9 bases. In germline, CDR1 is GTSNPN, CDR2 SVGIG (reference sequence). V trimming: 0 bases; J trimming: 10 bases; junction bases outside the gene matches: 16. CDR3 size: 17 residues. CDR3: CAWSVGSLAGKDGEQFF. Here the CDR3 DNA reads TGTGCCTGGAGTGTAGGTTCCCTAGCGGGAAAGGATGGGGAGCAGTTCTTC.

The chain is built from TRBV10-3 and TRBJ2-7; 10 nucleotides line up with TRBD2. CDR1 is ENHRY and CDR2 is SYGVKD in the germline V gene. CDR3 length equals 14 residues. J lost 4 bases, V lost 8 bases, and 8 bases had no gene match. The CDR3 sequence is CAIRPASGSYEQYF. In nucleotides, the CDR3 is TGTGCCATCCGACCGGCTAGCGGGAGTTACGAGCAGTACTTC.

Only a few counts were recorded for this clone. The rearrangement joins TRBV6-1 to TRBJ1-1, with unresolved D. The CDR3 sequence is 14 residues long. Germline values: CDR1 MNHNS, CDR2 SASEGT. Trimming shortened V by 6 bases and J by 3 bases, and 14 bases separated the two germline ends. In DNA, the CDR3 is TGTGCCAGCAGGCGGGGAGGAGTAGACACTGAAGCTTTCTTT. Encoded protein: CASRRGGVDTEAFF.

This clone has just one count. CDR3 DNA: TGTGCCAGCAGGGGGACAGACACTGAAGCTTTCTTT. It is translated as CASRGTDTEAFF. The chain couples TRBV28 to TRBJ1-1; 7 bases are shared with TRBD1. V dropped 6 bases and J dropped 3; count of bases not matched to a gene: 1. The CDR3 spans 12 residues. Germline CDR1 reads MDHEN; CDR2 reads SYDVKM.